This TCR beta chain was sequenced in a study of blood T cells in healthy people across ages. A second PCR of 7 to 11 cycles used a sample-barcoded 5' primer and a J-beta primer mix. Every sample gave at least 3 million paired-end reads containing CDR3. TCRdb re-analysed the 5' RACE reads in MiXCR, keeping a single row per CDR3 protein. The sample includes a few hundred thousand distinct CDR3 sequences, 25% to 30% seen only once; the top ten take about 30%. A remark on this clonotype: Its target is unknown.

Total RNA amounts of at least 5.5 micrograms were extracted per sample. Study-level points and caveats: As age increased, TCR beta diversity per million T cells fell in a roughly linear fashion. Unsorted PBMCs blocked a conclusive comparison of naive and antigen-experienced cells.

The CDR3 has 13 residues. CDR1 and CDR2 from the germline V gene are MDHEN and SYDVKM. This receptor was taken from a woman in her 70s in good health. Input material: blood. This chain links TRBV28 with TRBJ2-5; D might be TRBD1 (5 bases). The J call may be mistaken, given a closer DNA end match to TRBJ2-1. Here the CDR3 DNA reads TGTGCCAGCATTGAGCAGGGTTACAATGAGCAGTTCTTC. It encodes CASIEQGYNEQFF.